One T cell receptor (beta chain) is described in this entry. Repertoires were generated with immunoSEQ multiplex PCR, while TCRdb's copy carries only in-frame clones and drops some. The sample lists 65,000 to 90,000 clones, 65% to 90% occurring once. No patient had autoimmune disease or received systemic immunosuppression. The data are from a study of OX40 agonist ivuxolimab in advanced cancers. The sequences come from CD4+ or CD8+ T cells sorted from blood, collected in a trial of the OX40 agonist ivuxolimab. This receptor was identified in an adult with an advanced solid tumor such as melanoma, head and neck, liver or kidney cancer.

CDR3 in DNA: TGTGCCAGCAGCCGGAGCGGGGGGGCCATCCAAGAGACCCAGTACTTC. It yields the protein CASSRSGGAIQETQYF. V usage is TRBV7-9 and J usage is TRBJ2-5, with TRBD2 identical over 10 bases. Looked up from germline, CDR1 is SEHNR and CDR2 is FQNEAQ (reference sequence). The CDR3 is 16 residues long. Trimming at V came to 5 bases and at J to 1 base, leaving 7 bases not matched to a gene. The whole variable domain, filled in from reference TRBV7-9 and TRBJ2-5, reads DTGVSQNPRHKITKRGQNVTFRCDPISEHNRLYWYRQTLGQGPEFLTYFQNEAQLEKSRLLSDRFSAERPKGSFSTLEIQRTEQGDSAMYLCASSRSGGAIQETQYFGPGTRLLVL.